A single sample is the source of the 7 T cell receptor beta chains below, sequenced in a study of OX40 agonist ivuxolimab in advanced cancers. Some clones are missing from TCRdb's copy, which holds only in-frame ones; the method was immunoSEQ multiplex PCR. Here the sample spans tens of thousands of clones, nearly 85% being singletons. The sample was CD4+ or CD8+ T cells sorted from blood, taken in a trial of the OX40 agonist ivuxolimab. The receptors originated from an adult with an advanced solid tumor such as melanoma, head and neck, liver or kidney cancer.

For the CDR3, the DNA is TGTGCCACCAGCAGAGAGTATGACAGGTACTATGGCTACACCTTC. Its translation is CATSREYDRYYGYTF. This chain uses TRBV15 with TRBJ1-2, with D perhaps TRBD1 (6 bases). The CDR3 has 15 residues. Germline CDR1 and CDR2: LNHNV and YYDKDF (reference sequence). Between the trimmed V and J ends, which lost 0 bases and 3 bases, there was a span of 11 bases.

The chain has TRBV27 and TRBJ2-5; TRBD1 might be the D (6 bases). Trimming left V 6 bases short and J 6 bases short, with 14 bases between. The CDR3 runs to 13 residues. Germline CDR1 reads MNHEY; CDR2 reads SMNVEV (reference sequence). The CDR3, as DNA: TGTGCCAGCAGACCCTCGGGACACCAGACCCAGTACTTC. This translates into CASRPSGHQTQYF.

This clone has at least ten counts. The junction departs from germline at one end; a sequencing error may be responsible. The gene calls are TRBV7-6 and TRBJ2-1; no firm D call. CDR1 and CDR2 from the germline V gene are SGHVS and FNYEAQ. The CDR3 sequence is 14 residues long. The CDR3 DNA reads as TGTGCCAGCACCTTAGGCTCTTATCTCAATGAGCAGTTCTTC. Translation gives CASTLGSYLNEQFF.

The V call is TRBV28, the J call TRBJ1-2; the D is unclear. Trimming took off 1 base at V and 8 bases at J, with 11 bases between the two ends. Looked up from germline, CDR1 is MDHEN and CDR2 is SYDVKM. The CDR3 runs 13 residues. CDR3 coding DNA: TGTGCCAGCAGTTTATCGAGGGCTTACGGCTACACCTTC. It specifies CASSLSRAYGYTF.

The chain has TRBV10-3 and TRBJ2-7, with a possible D match to TRBD1 (5 bases). The CDR3 runs 12 residues. The V end was cut by 4 bases, the J end by 4 bases, with 8 bases between. Germline loops: CDR1 ENHRY, CDR2 SYGVKD. CDR3 loop: CAISGDRYEQYF. The CDR3 DNA sequence: TGTGCCATCAGTGGTGACAGATACGAGCAGTACTTC.

J is TRBJ2-7 and V is TRBV15, with D uncertain. Looked up from germline, CDR1 is LNHNV and CDR2 is YYDKDF (reference sequence). The V end lost 0 bases, the J end lost 5 bases, and 5 bases lay between the germline ends. This CDR3 has 12 amino acids. CDR3 loop: CATSRDRNEQYF. The DNA for the CDR3 is TGTGCCACCAGCAGAGATAGGAACGAGCAGTACTTC.

The chain links TRBV19 to TRBJ1-2, with D possibly being TRBD1 (6 bases). Per the germline V gene, CDR1 is LNHDA and CDR2 is SQIVND (reference sequence). Trimming stripped 5 bases from V and 4 bases from J, with 11 bases between. This CDR3 has 13 amino acids. CDR3 sequence reads: CASSFRTAYGYTF. CDR3 nucleotide sequence: TGTGCCAGTAGTTTCAGGACAGCCTATGGCTACACCTTC.